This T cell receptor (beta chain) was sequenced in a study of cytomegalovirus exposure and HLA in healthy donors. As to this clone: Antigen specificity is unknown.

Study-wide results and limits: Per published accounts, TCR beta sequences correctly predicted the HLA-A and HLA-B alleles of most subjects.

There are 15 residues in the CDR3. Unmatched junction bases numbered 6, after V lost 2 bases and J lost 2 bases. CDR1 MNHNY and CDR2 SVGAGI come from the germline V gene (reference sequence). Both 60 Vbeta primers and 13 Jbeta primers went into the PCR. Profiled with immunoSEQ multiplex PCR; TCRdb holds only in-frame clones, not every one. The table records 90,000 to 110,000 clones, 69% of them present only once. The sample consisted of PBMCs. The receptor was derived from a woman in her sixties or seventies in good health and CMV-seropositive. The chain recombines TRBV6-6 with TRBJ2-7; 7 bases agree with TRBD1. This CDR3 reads CASSYAQGVTYEQYF. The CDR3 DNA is TGTGCCAGCAGTTACGCCCAGGGGGTAACCTACGAGCAGTACTTC.